These T cell receptor beta chains were read from a single sample in a study of T-cell memory formation after mild COVID-19. TCRdb fed the 5' RACE reads into MiXCR, producing one record per CDR3 protein. The table has about 470,000 distinct CDR3 sequences, 15% to 20% seen once; the top ten hold 12%. Sequenced sample: PBMCs or a T cell subset sorted from them (not recorded which). The receptors here all came from an adult woman who had mild COVID-19 (a few samples of this study predate the infection). Cell type and time point are not known. Both conserved end residues are part of each CDR3. The order of the fields is CDR3 protein, clone size, V gene, J gene. Size is omitted from some rows. Given values are once, few, many or a class for expanded clones.

CDR3: CASSFGLAEETQYF
size: many
V: TRBV7-8
J: TRBJ2-5

CDR3: CATSAGGHEQYF
size: few
V: TRBV24-1
J: TRBJ2-7

CDR3: CASSQDTGAQYF
size: few
V: TRBV4-2
J: TRBJ2-5

CDR3: CASSQDPVILFF
size: -
V: TRBV3-1
J: TRBJ1-4

CDR3: CASSASSGGTYNEQFF
size: few
V: TRBV7-9
J: TRBJ2-1

CDR3: CASSPSPGQGGYEQFF
size: -
V: TRBV7-2
J: TRBJ2-1

CDR3: CASSQVAGRDYNEQFF
size: few
V: TRBV4-2
J: TRBJ2-1

CDR3: CASSLSPGRQHNEQFF
size: -
V: TRBV7-2
J: TRBJ2-1

CDR3: CSARDDYNEQFF
size: few
V: TRBV20-1
J: TRBJ2-1

CDR3: CASSLEGHNYGYTF
size: few
V: TRBV5-1
J: TRBJ1-2

CDR3: CSARDVGGGASYNEQFF
size: few
V: TRBV20-1
J: TRBJ2-1

CDR3: CASSRLAGRDNEQFF
size: few
V: TRBV12-3/TRBV12-4
J: TRBJ2-1

CDR3: CSAPPDGLYEQYF
size: -
V: TRBV20-1
J: TRBJ2-7

CDR3: CASSAQAGYEQFF
size: -
V: TRBV7-2
J: TRBJ2-1

CDR3: CASSPPWDRGRDGNQPQHF
size: many
V: TRBV4-1
J: TRBJ1-5

CDR3: CASSLRPETQYF
size: many
V: TRBV3-1
J: TRBJ2-5

CDR3: CASSPIRGTYEQYF
size: once
V: TRBV4-1
J: TRBJ2-7

CDR3: CASSVQVNTEAFF
size: few
V: TRBV12-3/TRBV12-4
J: TRBJ1-1

CDR3: CASSLEGGRADLTGELFF
size: -
V: TRBV7-2
J: TRBJ2-2

CDR3: CSARPPRNSGANVLTF
size: few
V: TRBV20-1
J: TRBJ2-6

CDR3: CSAPVSRILETQYF
size: -
V: TRBV20-1
J: TRBJ2-5